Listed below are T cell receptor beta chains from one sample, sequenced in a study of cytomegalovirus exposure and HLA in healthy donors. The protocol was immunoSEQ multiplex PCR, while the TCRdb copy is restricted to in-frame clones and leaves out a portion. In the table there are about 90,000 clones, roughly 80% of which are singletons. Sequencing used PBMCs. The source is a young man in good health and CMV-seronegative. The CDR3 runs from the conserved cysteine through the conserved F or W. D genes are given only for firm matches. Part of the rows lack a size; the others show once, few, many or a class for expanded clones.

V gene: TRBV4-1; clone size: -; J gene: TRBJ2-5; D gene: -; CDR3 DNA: TGCGCCAGCAGCCATATAAGAGGGGGCCAGTACTTC; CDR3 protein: CASSHIRGGQYF
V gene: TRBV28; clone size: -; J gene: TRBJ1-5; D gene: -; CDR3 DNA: TGTGCCAGCAGTTCCGGAGGGACGAGTAATCAGCCCCAGCATTTT; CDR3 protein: CASSSGGTSNQPQHF
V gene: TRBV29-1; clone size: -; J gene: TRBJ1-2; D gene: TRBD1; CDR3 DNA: TGCAGCGTTGGAGGGGGCAGCTATGGCTACACCTTC; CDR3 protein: CSVGGGSYGYTF
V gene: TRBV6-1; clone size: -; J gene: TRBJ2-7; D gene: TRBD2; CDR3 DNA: TGTGCCAGCAGTGATCACGGACTAGCGGGCTCCTACGAGCAGTACTTC; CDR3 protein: CASSDHGLAGSYEQYF
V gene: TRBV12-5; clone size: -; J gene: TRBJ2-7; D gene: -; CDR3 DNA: TGTGCTAGTGGTTTGGGCGGAACCTACGAGCAGTACTTC; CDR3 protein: CASGLGGTYEQYF
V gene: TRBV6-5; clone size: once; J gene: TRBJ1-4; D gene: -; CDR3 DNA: TGTGCCAGCAGTTATCTACTGGAGGTTGAAAAACTGTTTTTT; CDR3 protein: CASSYLLEVEKLFF
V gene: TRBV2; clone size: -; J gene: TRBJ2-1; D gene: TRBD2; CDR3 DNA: TGTGCCAGCAAGCGGGAGAGCTACAATGAGCAGTTCTTC; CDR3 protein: CASKRESYNEQFF
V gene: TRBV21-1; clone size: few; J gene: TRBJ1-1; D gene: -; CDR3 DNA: TGTGCCAGCAGCAACGGGGGACAGGGAGGAAATGAAGCTTTCTTT; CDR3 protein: CASSNGGQGGNEAFF
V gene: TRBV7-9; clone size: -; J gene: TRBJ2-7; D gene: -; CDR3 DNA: TGTGCCAGCAGCTTAGGCACCTCGGCCTACGAGCAGTACTTC; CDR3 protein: CASSLGTSAYEQYF
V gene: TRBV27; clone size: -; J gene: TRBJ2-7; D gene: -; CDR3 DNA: TGTGCCAGCAGTGGGCAGGCTCACGAGCAGTACTTC; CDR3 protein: CASSGQAHEQYF
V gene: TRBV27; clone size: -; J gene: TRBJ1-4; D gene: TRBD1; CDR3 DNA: TGTGCCAGCACCGATAATCCCGGGACAGTTGAAAAACTGTTTTTT; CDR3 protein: CASTDNPGTVEKLFF
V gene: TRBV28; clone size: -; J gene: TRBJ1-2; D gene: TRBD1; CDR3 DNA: TGTGCCAGCAGTTTTCGAGGGACAGCAAATCCGTATGGCTACACCTTC; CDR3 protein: CASSFRGTANPYGYTF
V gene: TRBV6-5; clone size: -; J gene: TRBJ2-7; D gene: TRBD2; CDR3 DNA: TGTGCCAGCAGCCCTAGCGGGAGCGTAAACGAGCAGTACTTC; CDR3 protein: CASSPSGSVNEQYF
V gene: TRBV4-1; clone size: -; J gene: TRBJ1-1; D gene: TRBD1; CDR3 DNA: TGCGCCAGCAGCCATGAATCCGGGACAGGGGACACTGAAGCTTTCTTT; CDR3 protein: CASSHESGTGDTEAFF
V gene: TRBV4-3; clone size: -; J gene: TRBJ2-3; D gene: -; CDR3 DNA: TGCGCCAGCAGCCAAGCGACAGCTAGCACAGATACGCAGTATTTT; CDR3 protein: CASSQATASTDTQYF
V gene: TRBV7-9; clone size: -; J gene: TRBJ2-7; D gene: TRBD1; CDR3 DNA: TGTGCCAGCACCCCCTGGGACAGACCCTACGAGCAGTACTTC; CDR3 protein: CASTPWDRPYEQYF
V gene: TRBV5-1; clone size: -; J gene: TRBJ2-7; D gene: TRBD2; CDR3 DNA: TGCGCCAGCAGCTTGCCATCCGGGACTAGCAGCTACGAGCAGTACTTC; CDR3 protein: CASSLPSGTSSYEQYF
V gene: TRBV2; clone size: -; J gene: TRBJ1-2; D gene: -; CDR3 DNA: TGTGCCAGCAGTGAAAGCAGGGCGAACTATGGCTACACCTTC; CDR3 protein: CASSESRANYGYTF